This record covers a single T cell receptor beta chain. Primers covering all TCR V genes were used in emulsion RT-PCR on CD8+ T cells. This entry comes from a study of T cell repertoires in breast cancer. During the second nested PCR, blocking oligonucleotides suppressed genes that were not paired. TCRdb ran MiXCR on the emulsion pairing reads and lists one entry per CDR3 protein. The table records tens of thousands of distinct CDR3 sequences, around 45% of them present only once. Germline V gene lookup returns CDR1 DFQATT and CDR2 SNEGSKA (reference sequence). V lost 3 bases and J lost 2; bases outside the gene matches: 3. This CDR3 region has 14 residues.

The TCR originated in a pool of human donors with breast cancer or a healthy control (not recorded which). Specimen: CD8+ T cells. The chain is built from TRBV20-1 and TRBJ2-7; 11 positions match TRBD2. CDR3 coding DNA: TGCAGTGCTAGCTCTAGCGGGGGGACCTACGAGCAGTACTTC. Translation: CSASSSGGTYEQYF.